This T cell receptor (beta chain) was recovered during a study of T-cell reconstitution after alpha-beta-depleted transplantation in children. Study-wide results and limits: Where alpha-beta T cells came from about two months after transplant was reportedly several hundred expanded graft clones. Newly generated T cells supplied most T-cell counts and diversity one year post-transplant. At day 60, the high TCRbeta diversity found in some patients originated from recipient T cells and thymic progenitors that had survived.

This sample's TCRbeta library carried unique molecular identifier barcodes. From the PCR reads, TCRdb called clonotypes with MiXCR, one entry per CDR3 protein. The repertoire holds about 110,000 distinct CDR3 sequences, with approximately 6.9% as singletons. This clonotype was seen at least ten times. Its antigen is not identified. V gave up 10 bases and J gave up 8 bases, with 12 bases separating them. The CDR3 sequence is 11 residues long. Per the germline V gene, CDR1 is SNHLY and CDR2 is FYNNEI. Here the sequenced sample was PBMCs, mostly from graft donor cells, taken 360 days after TCRalphabeta/CD19-depleted stem cell transplant. The chain combines TRBV2 with TRBJ2-1; D tentatively reads TRBD1 or TRBD2 (6 bases each). This receptor was taken from a male patient between 2 and 10 years old who had a stem cell transplant for acute lymphoblastic leukemia, so the T cells may come from the graft donor. The CDR3: CATRRGHEQFF. In DNA form, the CDR3 reads TGTGCCACCCGTCGGGGGCATGAGCAGTTCTTC.